Listed here is a single T cell receptor beta chain. This sample is part of a study of shared clonotypes between healthy human individuals. Per the germline V gene, CDR1 is SGHNT and CDR2 is YYREEE (reference sequence). V lost 1 base and J lost 6; bases outside the gene matches: 10. This CDR3 has 15 amino acids. The authors distributed each subset's genomic DNA evenly over several immunoSEQ plates. Authors' processing steps: Filtering differed for immunoSEQ, which gave only junction sequences without quality scores. Assay used: immunoSEQ multiplex PCR; TCRdb lists only in-frame clones, some missing. V, J and clone size derive from that table, while D and trimming were established from the DNA sequence. The sample contains 2 million to 2.5 million clones, roughly 90% of which appear only once.

The material sequenced was naive CD4+ T cells from PBMCs. Described subset: CD45RA+ positively selected. This receptor was taken from a young man in good health. Some clones in this sample may be carry-over from other donors' samples. The chain couples TRBV5-4 to TRBJ2-7; TRBD2 aligns across 7 bases. CDR3 coding DNA: TGTGCCAGCAGCTTGTTACAAGCGGGAAGGGGCGAGCAGTACTTC. Protein sequence: CASSLLQAGRGEQYF.